This T cell receptor beta chain was recovered during a study of blood T cell repertoires in COVID-19. Overall study: Acute and convalescent COVID-19 samples came from the United States, Italy and Spain. Sources were T cells, B-cell-depleted T cells, or PBMCs; the material itself was cDNA or gDNA.

Study processing details: Using reference gene primer amplification, nucleated cell counts were estimated. Clones were read by immunoSEQ multiplex PCR, and TCRdb kept only the in-frame ones, dropping some. The DNA was the basis for D and trimming; V, J and clone size are from that table. The sample holds about 230,000 clones, 84% seen once. This clone occurred once. The CDR3 has 11 amino acids. Trimming took 5 bases from V and 0 from J, leaving 4 bases between them. Per germline, CDR1 DFQATT and CDR2 SNEGSKA (reference sequence). Sequencing was performed on peripheral blood. The rearrangement joins TRBV20-1 to TRBJ1-1, with D uncertain. The origin of this receptor is a man aged 50 to 60 with active or convalescent COVID-19. The CDR3 here is CSARLNTEAFF. CDR3 sequence (DNA): TGCAGTGCTCGGTTGAACACTGAAGCTTTCTTT.